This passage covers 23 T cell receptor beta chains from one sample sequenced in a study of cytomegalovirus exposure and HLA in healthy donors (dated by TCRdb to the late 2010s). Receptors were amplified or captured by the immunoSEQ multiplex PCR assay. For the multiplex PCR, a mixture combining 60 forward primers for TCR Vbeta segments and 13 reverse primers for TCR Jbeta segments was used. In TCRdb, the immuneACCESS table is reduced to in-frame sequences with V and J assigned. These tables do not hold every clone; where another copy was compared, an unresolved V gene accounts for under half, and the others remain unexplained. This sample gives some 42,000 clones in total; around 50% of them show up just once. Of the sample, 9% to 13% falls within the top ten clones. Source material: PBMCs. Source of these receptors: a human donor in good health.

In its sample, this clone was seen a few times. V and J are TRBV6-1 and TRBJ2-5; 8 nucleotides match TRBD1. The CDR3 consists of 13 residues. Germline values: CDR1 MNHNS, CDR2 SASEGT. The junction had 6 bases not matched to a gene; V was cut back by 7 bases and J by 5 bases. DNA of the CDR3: TGTGCCAGCAATCCAGGGGGCGCGGAGACCCAGTACTTC. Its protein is CASNPGGAETQYF.

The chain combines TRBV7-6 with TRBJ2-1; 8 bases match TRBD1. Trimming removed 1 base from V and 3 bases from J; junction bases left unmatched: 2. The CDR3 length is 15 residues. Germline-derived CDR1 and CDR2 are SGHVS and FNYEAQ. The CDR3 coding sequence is TGTGCCAGCAGCTTAGGCGGGACAGGCTACAATGAGCAGTTCTTC. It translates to CASSLGGTGYNEQFF.

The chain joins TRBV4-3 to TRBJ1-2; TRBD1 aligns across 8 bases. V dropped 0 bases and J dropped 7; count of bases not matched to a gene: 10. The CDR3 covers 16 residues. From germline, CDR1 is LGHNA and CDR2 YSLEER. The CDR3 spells CASSQDFDRGGVGYTF. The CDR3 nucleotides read TGCGCCAGCAGCCAAGACTTCGACAGGGGAGGAGTTGGCTACACCTTC.

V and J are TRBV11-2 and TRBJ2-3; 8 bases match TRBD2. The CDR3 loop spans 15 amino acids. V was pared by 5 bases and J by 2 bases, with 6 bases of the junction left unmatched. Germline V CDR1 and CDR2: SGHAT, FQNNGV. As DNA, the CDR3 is TGTGCCAGCAGCCCCGTACTAGCGGCCACAGATACGCAGTATTTT. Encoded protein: CASSPVLAATDTQYF.

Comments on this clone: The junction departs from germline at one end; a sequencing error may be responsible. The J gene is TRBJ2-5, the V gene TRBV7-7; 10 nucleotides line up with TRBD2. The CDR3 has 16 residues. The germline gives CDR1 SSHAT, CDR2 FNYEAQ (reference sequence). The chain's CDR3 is CASSLVSGGSQETQYF. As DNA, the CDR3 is TGTGCTAGCAGCTTAGTTAGCGGGGGGTCCCAAGAGACCCAGTACTTC.

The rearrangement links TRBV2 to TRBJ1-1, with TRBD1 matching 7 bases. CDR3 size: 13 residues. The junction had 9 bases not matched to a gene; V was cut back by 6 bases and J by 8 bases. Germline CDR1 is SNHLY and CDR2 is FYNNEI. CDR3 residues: CASSDRVGSEAFF. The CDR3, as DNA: TGTGCCAGCAGCGACAGGGTGGGATCCGAAGCTTTCTTT. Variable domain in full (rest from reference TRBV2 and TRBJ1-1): EPEVTQTPSHQVTQMGQEVILRCVPISNHLYFYWYRQILGQKVEFLVSFYNNEISEKSEIFDDQFSVERPDGSNFTLKIRSTKLEDSAMYFCASSDRVGSEAFFGQGTRLTVV.

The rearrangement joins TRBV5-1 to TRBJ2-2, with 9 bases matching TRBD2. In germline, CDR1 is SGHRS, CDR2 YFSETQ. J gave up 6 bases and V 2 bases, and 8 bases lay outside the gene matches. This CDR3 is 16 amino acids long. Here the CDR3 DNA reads TGCGCCAGCAGCTTAAGTGCTAGCGGGAAGGCCGGGGAGCTGTTTTTT. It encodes CASSLSASGKAGELFF.

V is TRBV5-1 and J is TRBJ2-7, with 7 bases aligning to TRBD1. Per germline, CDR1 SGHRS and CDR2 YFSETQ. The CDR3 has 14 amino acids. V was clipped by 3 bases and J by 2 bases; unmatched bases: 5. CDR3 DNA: TGCGCCAGCAGCTCCCGGGACAGAACCTACGAGCAGTACTTC. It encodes CASSSRDRTYEQYF.

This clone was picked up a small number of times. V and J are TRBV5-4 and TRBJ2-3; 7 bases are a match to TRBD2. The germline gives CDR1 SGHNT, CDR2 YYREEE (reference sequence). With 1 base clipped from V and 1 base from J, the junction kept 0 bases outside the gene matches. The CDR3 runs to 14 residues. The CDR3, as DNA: TGTGCCAGCAGCTTGCGGGAGGGCACAGATACGCAGTATTTT. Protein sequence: CASSLREGTDTQYF.

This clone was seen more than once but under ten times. The CDR3 DNA follows: TGCAGCGCTCACAGGGATGGGGCGGACGAGCAGTACTTC. It codes for CSAHRDGADEQYF. The chain links TRBV29-1 to TRBJ2-7; tentatively, D is TRBD1 (6 bases). The V gene's germline CDR1 is SQVTM and CDR2 ANQGSEA. This CDR3 contains 13 residues. The V gene lost 7 bases and the J gene lost 5 bases, with 18 bases spanning the gap.

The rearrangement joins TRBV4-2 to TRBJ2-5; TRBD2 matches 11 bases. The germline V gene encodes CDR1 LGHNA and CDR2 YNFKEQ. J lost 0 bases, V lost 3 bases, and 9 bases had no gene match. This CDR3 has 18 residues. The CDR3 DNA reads TGTGCCAGCAGCCAGTTACGCGGGACTAGCGGCTACCAAGAGACCCAGTACTTC. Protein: CASSQLRGTSGYQETQYF.

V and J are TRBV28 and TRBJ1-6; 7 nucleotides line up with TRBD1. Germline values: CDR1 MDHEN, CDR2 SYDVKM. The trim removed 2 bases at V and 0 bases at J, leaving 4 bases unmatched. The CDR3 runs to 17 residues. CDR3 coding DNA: TGTGCCAGCAGTTTAAAGACAGGGAGCTCCTATAATTCACCCCTCCACTTT. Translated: CASSLKTGSSYNSPLHF.

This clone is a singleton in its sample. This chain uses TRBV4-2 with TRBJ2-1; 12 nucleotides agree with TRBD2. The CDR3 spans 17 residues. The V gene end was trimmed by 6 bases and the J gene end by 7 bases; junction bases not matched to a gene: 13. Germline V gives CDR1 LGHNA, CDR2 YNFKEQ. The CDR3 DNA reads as TGTGCCAGCAGTCCCCAACCTAGCGGGAGGGCCGGTAATGAGCAGTTCTTC. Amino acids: CASSPQPSGRAGNEQFF.

DNA of the CDR3: TGTGCCAGCAGTTACCAGGGATCTACTGAAGCTTTCTTT. This translates into CASSYQGSTEAFF. The chain couples TRBV6-6 to TRBJ1-1, with D possibly TRBD1 on 5 matching bases. Trimming removed 2 bases at V and 5 bases at J, with 9 bases between. Germline V gene data show CDR1 as MNHNY and CDR2 as SVGAGI (reference sequence). The CDR3 runs 13 residues.

DNA of the CDR3: TGTGCCAGCAGCGGACGGTACAGGGGGTCGGGTGAAAAACTGTTTTTT. This gives the protein CASSGRYRGSGEKLFF. This chain joins TRBV7-2 and TRBJ1-4; 8 nucleotides agree with TRBD1. The CDR3 has 16 residues. CDR1 and CDR2 from the germline V gene are SGHTA and FQGNSA. Trimming at V came to 5 bases and at J to 7 bases, leaving 12 bases not matched to a gene.

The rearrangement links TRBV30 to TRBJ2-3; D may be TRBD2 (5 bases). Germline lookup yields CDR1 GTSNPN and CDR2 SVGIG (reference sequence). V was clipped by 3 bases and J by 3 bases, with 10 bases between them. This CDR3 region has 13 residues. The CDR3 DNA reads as TGTGCCTGGAGCGGGATAAGTACAGATACGCAGTATTTT. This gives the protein CAWSGISTDTQYF. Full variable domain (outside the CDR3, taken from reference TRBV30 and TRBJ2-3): SQTIHQWPATLVQPVGSPLSLECTVEGTSNPNLYWYRQAAGRGLQLLFYSVGIGQISSEVPQNLSASRPQDRQFILSSKKLLLSDSGFYLCAWSGISTDTQYFGPGTRLTVL.

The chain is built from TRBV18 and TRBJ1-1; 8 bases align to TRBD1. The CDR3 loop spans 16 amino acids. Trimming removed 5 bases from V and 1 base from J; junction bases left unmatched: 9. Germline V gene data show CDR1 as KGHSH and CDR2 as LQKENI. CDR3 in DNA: TGTGCCAGCTCAGAAGCAGGGGGCTTCGGGAACACTGAAGCTTTCTTT. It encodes CASSEAGGFGNTEAFF.

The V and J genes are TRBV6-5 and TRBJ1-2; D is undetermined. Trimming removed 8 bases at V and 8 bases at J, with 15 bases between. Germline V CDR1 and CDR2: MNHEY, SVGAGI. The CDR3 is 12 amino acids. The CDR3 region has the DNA TGTGCCAGCTATGCAGGAAATGGGGGCTACACCTTC. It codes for CASYAGNGGYTF.

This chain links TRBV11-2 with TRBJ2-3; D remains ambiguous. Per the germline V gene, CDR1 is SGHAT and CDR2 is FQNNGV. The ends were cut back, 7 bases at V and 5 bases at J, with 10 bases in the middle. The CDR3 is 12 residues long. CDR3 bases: TGTGCCAGCACCCAGTCTGAAGATACGCAGTATTTT. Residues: CASTQSEDTQYF.

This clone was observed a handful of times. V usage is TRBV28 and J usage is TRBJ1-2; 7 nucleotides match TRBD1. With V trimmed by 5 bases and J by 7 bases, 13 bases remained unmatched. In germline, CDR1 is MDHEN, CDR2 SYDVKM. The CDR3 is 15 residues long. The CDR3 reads CASSLISGTDLGYTF. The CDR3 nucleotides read TGTGCCAGCAGTCTCATCTCCGGGACAGACCTTGGCTACACCTTC.

The CDR3 sequence is CASSTQQGAGEKLFF. The DNA for the CDR3 is TGCGCCAGCAGCACACAACAGGGGGCAGGGGAAAAACTGTTTTTT. The genes are TRBV5-1 and TRBJ1-4; 9 positions agree with TRBD1. The junction had 9 bases not matched to a gene; V was cut back by 4 bases and J by 8 bases. CDR1 and CDR2 (germline): SGHRS, YFSETQ. The CDR3 totals 15 residues. The entire variable domain, with the rest obtained from reference TRBV5-1 and TRBJ1-4, is as follows: KAGVTQTPRYLIKTRGQQVTLSCSPISGHRSVSWYQQTPGQGLQFLFEYFSETQRNKGNFPGRFSGRQFSNSRSEMNVSTLELGDSALYLCASSTQQGAGEKLFFGSGTQLSVL.

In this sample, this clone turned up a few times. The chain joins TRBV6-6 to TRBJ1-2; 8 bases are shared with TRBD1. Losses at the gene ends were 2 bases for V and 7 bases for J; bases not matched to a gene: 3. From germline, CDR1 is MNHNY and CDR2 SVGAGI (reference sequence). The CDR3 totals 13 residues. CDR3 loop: CASSYGTGGGYTF. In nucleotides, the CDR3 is TGTGCCAGCAGTTACGGGACAGGCGGTGGCTACACCTTC.

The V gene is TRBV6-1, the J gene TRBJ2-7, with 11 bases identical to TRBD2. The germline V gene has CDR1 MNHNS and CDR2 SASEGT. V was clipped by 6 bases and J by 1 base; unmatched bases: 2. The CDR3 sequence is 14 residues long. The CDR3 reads CASRSSGRSYEQYF. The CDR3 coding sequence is TGTGCCAGCAGATCTAGCGGGAGGTCCTACGAGCAGTACTTC.